Each of the 26 T cell receptor beta chains below was sequenced from the same sample in a study of response to subunit inactivated influenza vaccine. TCRdb itself ran the RT-PCR reads through MiXCR, one entry per CDR3 protein. The profile shows over 800,000 distinct CDR3 sequences, less than 25% of them singletons. The sample in question was PBMCs from blood, obtained 5 days after vaccination. The receptors come from a middle-aged man who received an inactivated influenza vaccine.

This chain connects TRBV20-1 to TRBJ1-5; no firm D call. Per germline, CDR1 DFQATT and CDR2 SNEGSKA (reference sequence). V gave up 3 bases and J gave up 9 bases, with 15 bases separating them. CDR3 length equals 13 residues. This CDR3 reads CSASLREEGPQHF. The CDR3 DNA sequence: TGCAGTGCTAGTTTGAGGGAAGAGGGGCCCCAGCATTTT.

The J gene is TRBJ2-5, the V gene TRBV14; D remains unclear. CDR1 is SGHDN, CDR2 FVKESK, per germline. Trimming removed 2 bases at V and 2 bases at J, with 9 bases between. CDR3 length: 14 residues. CDR3 loop: CASSQSVRQETQYF. CDR3 DNA: TGTGCCAGCAGCCAATCCGTCAGGCAAGAGACCCAGTACTTC. The variable domain in full, with the rest retrieved from reference TRBV14 and TRBJ2-5, is EAGVTQFPSHSVIEKGQTVTLRCDPISGHDNLYWYRRVMGKEIKFLLHFVKESKQDESGMPNNRFLAERTGGTYSTLKVQPAELEDSGVYFCASSQSVRQETQYFGPGTRLLVL.

In this sample, this clonotype turned up a few times. The chain employs TRBV20-1 and TRBJ2-3; D is possibly TRBD1 or TRBD2 (5 bases each). CDR3 length: 14 residues. Per the germline V gene, CDR1 is DFQATT and CDR2 is SNEGSKA (reference sequence). Trimming cost V 5 bases and J 0 bases, with 12 bases left between them. CDR3 in DNA: TGCAGTGCTTTAGTTGGGGGAAGCACAGATACGCAGTATTTT. Translation gives CSALVGGSTDTQYF.

The genes are TRBV29-1 and TRBJ2-2, with 10 bases identical to TRBD2. The germline V gene encodes CDR1 SQVTM and CDR2 ANQGSEA. The junction had 11 bases not matched to a gene; V was cut back by 7 bases and J by 0 bases. The length of the CDR3 is 17 residues. DNA for the CDR3: TGCAGCGCTGCACTAGCGGGGCGCCCCGCGAACACCGGGGAGCTGTTTTTT. Translating gives CSAALAGRPANTGELFF.

This clonotype showed up just a few times. This rearrangement joins TRBV12-3 or TRBV12-4 to TRBJ2-7; no definite D call. The CDR3 is made up of 15 amino acids. Trimming cost V 4 bases and J 5 bases, with 18 bases left between them. CDR3 DNA sequence: TGTGCCAGCAGTTCCCCAGGACGGGTCTACGACGAGCAGTACTTC. This codes for CASSSPGRVYDEQYF.

This clonotype was detected a few times. The CDR3 sequence: CSARDVTRLAGETQYF. The CDR3, as DNA: TGCAGTGCTAGAGACGTTACCAGACTAGCGGGCGAGACCCAGTACTTC. The J gene is TRBJ2-5, the V gene TRBV20-1; 10 bases align to TRBD2. The V segment lost 0 bases and the J segment 5 bases; nucleotides outside the gene matches: 9. The CDR3 has 16 residues. Germline CDR1 and CDR2: DFQATT and SNEGSKA (reference sequence).

This clonotype came up many times. The chain carries TRBV29-1 and TRBJ2-2; D perhaps matches TRBD1 (6 bases). The germline gives CDR1 SQVTM, CDR2 ANQGSEA. The CDR3 extends over 16 amino acids. The germline V and J ends were trimmed by 0 bases and 1 base, with 12 bases remaining between them. Here the CDR3 DNA reads TGCAGCGTTGAAGATCGAACAGGGAGGAACACCGGGGAGCTGTTTTTT. Residues: CSVEDRTGRNTGELFF.

J is TRBJ2-3 and V is TRBV2; D uncertain. The CDR3 runs to 13 residues. V gave up 2 bases and J gave up 3 bases, with 6 bases separating them. CDR1 is SNHLY, CDR2 FYNNEI, per germline. The CDR3: CASSERWTDTQYF. CDR3 coding DNA: TGTGCCAGCAGTGAAAGGTGGACAGATACGCAGTATTTT.

This clonotype appeared many times. The chain is built from TRBV3-1 and TRBJ2-1; D is unresolved. CDR1 and CDR2 from the germline V gene are LGHDT and YNNKEL (reference sequence). Trimming removed 1 base from V and 3 bases from J, with 4 bases in between. This CDR3 comprises 13 residues. The DNA for the CDR3 is TGTGCCAGCAGCCAAGGGGGCTACAATGAGCAGTTCTTC. It encodes CASSQGGYNEQFF.

This chain links TRBV10-3 with TRBJ2-1, with TRBD2 matching 9 bases. CDR3 length equals 18 residues. Unmatched junction bases numbered 17, after V lost 4 bases and J lost 7 bases. Germline CDR1 and CDR2: ENHRY and SYGVKD. Here the CDR3 reads CAISVMLSGREGQNEQFF. CDR3 in DNA: TGTGCCATCAGTGTTATGTTGTCGGGGCGGGAGGGCCAGAATGAGCAGTTCTTC.

J is TRBJ2-2 and V is TRBV27, with 11 positions matching TRBD2. Germline assignment: CDR1 MNHEY and CDR2 SMNVEV (reference sequence). The ends lost 6 bases at V and 8 bases at J; junction bases unmatched: 23. The CDR3 consists of 20 residues. The CDR3 sequence is CASSPSYLLTSGREVGELFF. For the CDR3, the DNA is TGTGCCAGCAGCCCGTCCTACTTGCTAACTAGCGGGAGAGAAGTAGGGGAGCTGTTTTTT.

Only a few counts were recorded for this clonotype. This chain connects TRBV6-1 to TRBJ1-5, with 8 bases identical to TRBD1. Germline CDR1 reads MNHNS; CDR2 reads SASEGT. V lost 6 bases to trimming and J lost 6 bases; unmatched junction nucleotides: 10. The length of the CDR3 is 15 residues. The CDR3 spells CASSARAGGSQPQHF. The CDR3 coding sequence is TGTGCCAGCAGCGCCAGGGCAGGGGGCTCTCAGCCCCAGCATTTT.

The genes are TRBV18 and TRBJ2-2, with a possible D match to TRBD1 (6 bases). The germline V gene has CDR1 KGHSH and CDR2 LQKENI. The CDR3 runs 17 residues. V lost 0 bases and J lost 0, with 11 bases in between. The CDR3 reads CASSPPVGATNTGELFF. Here the CDR3 DNA reads TGTGCCAGCTCACCACCAGTGGGGGCCACGAACACCGGGGAGCTGTTTTTT.

This clonotype was counted many times. The rearrangement links TRBV12-3 or TRBV12-4 to TRBJ2-1; 7 nucleotides match TRBD1. With 1 base clipped from V and 15 bases from J, the junction kept 15 bases outside the gene matches. The CDR3 is made up of 15 amino acids. The CDR3 loop reads CASSLEGAGLRRLFF. In nucleotides, the CDR3 is TGTGCCAGCAGTTTAGAGGGGGCCGGACTTCGGCGGCTGTTCTTC.

The gene calls are TRBV6-5 and TRBJ2-7; TRBD1 matches at 7 bases. From germline, CDR1 is MNHEY and CDR2 SVGAGI. V shed 2 bases and J 2 bases; nucleotides not matched to a gene: 6. The CDR3 sequence is 15 residues long. CDR3 coding DNA: TGTGCCAGCAGTTACGGACAGGAGAGGGCCTACGAGCAGTACTTC. It encodes CASSYGQERAYEQYF.

This chain connects TRBV6-2 or TRBV6-3 to TRBJ1-1; D not resolved. Germline values: CDR1 MNHEY, CDR2 SVGEGT. The CDR3 has 15 residues. Trimming left V 2 bases short and J 1 base short, with 11 bases between. CDR3 protein: CASSYNRWQNTEAFF. In DNA form, the CDR3 reads TGTGCCAGCAGTTACAATCGATGGCAGAACACTGAAGCTTTCTTT.

The chain joins TRBV12-3 or TRBV12-4 to TRBJ1-2; possibly TRBD1 for D (6 bases). With 8 bases removed from V and 7 bases from J, the gap between germline ends came to 20 bases. The CDR3 consists of 14 residues. The CDR3 region is CASAYGWGLGGYTF. In DNA form, the CDR3 reads TGTGCCAGCGCCTATGGGTGGGGGCTAGGTGGCTACACCTTC.

V is TRBV10-3 and J is TRBJ2-7, with 14 nucleotides matching TRBD2. J lost 4 bases, V lost 5 bases, and 7 bases had no gene match. CDR1 is ENHRY, CDR2 SYGVKD, per germline. This CDR3 comprises 16 residues. CDR3 sequence (DNA): TGTGCCATCAGTCAAGGGACTAGCGGGAGCAGGTACGAGCAGTACTTC. Protein product: CAISQGTSGSRYEQYF.

The V call is TRBV18, the J call TRBJ1-1; maybe TRBD1 (6 bases). With 1 base removed from V and 5 bases from J, the gap between germline ends came to 11 bases. The CDR3 is 14 amino acids. CDR1 is KGHSH, CDR2 LQKENI, per germline. The CDR3 DNA follows: TGTGCCAGCTCACCACTGTATCAGGGGACTGAAGCTTTCTTT. Protein sequence: CASSPLYQGTEAFF.

This chain links TRBV10-2 with TRBJ1-1, with D tentatively TRBD1 (5 bases). The CDR3 loop spans 16 amino acids. V lost 3 bases to trimming and J lost 0 bases, with 14 bases between them. Germline V gene sequence: CDR1 WSHSY, CDR2 SAAADI. Written as DNA, the CDR3 is TGCGCCAGCAGTGAAGGCCAAGGGGCAATGAACACTGAAGCTTTCTTT. This encodes CASSEGQGAMNTEAFF.

V and J are TRBV20-1 and TRBJ2-7; TRBD1 is a possible D gene (6 bases). The V gene's germline CDR1 is DFQATT and CDR2 SNEGSKA (reference sequence). With 7 bases removed from V and 2 bases from J, the gap between germline ends came to 9 bases. CDR3 length: 11 residues. The CDR3 DNA is TGCAGTGTTCACAGGGCCTACGAGCAGTACTTC. This encodes CSVHRAYEQYF.

On this clonotype itself: A junction end diverges from the germline sequence, so it may reflect a read error. The V call is TRBV7-9, the J call TRBJ1-2; tentative D call: TRBD1 (5 bases). Germline V gene sequence: CDR1 SEHNR, CDR2 FQNEAQ (reference sequence). The CDR3 length is 14 residues. The CDR3: CASSLDPQGSGYIF. The DNA for the CDR3 is TGTGCCAGCAGCTTAGATCCCCAGGGTAGTGGCTACATCTTC. The entire variable domain, with the rest obtained from reference TRBV7-9 and TRBJ1-2, is as follows: DTGVSQNPRHKITKRGQNVTFRCDPISEHNRLYWYRQTLGQGPEFLTYFQNEAQLEKSRLLSDRFSAERPKGSFSTLEIQRTEQGDSAMYLCASSLDPQGSGYIFGSGTRLTVV.

CDR3 coding DNA: TGTGCCACCAGCAGGGAAAGCGTGGGACAGGGCTACGAGCAGTACTTC. The encoded protein is CATSRESVGQGYEQYF. The chain links TRBV15 to TRBJ2-7, with 9 bases fitting TRBD1. This CDR3 contains 16 residues. Trimming removed 3 bases from V and 3 bases from J; junction bases left unmatched: 9. The germline V gene encodes CDR1 LNHNV and CDR2 YYDKDF (reference sequence).

In its sample, this clonotype was seen a few times. This chain uses TRBV4-3 with TRBJ2-5, with TRBD2 as a possible D gene (6 bases). Germline V gives CDR1 LGHNA, CDR2 YSLEER. V shed 0 bases and J shed 3 bases, with 11 bases lying between them. The CDR3 has 15 amino acids. The CDR3 region is CASSQDRGTEETQYF. CDR3 in DNA: TGCGCCAGCAGCCAAGATCGAGGGACTGAAGAGACCCAGTACTTC.

This clonotype was counted only a few times. This chain links TRBV11-2 with TRBJ2-2; D is possibly TRBD1 (7 bases). V was shortened by 1 base and J by 5 bases, with 11 bases between the two germline ends. The CDR3 length is 15 residues. Germline values: CDR1 SGHAT, CDR2 FQNNGV. This CDR3 is CASSLGRGRTGELFF. CDR3 sequence (DNA): TGTGCCAGCAGCTTAGGCAGGGGGAGGACCGGGGAGCTGTTTTTT.

This clonotype was picked up many times. The V call is TRBV7-2, the J call TRBJ1-1; TRBD1 aligns across 7 bases. There are 14 residues in the CDR3. The ends lost 5 bases at V and 1 base at J; junction bases unmatched: 4. Germline V gene lookup returns CDR1 SGHTA and CDR2 FQGNSA. CDR3 DNA: TGTGCCAGCAGCCACGGGACAGCGAACACTGAAGCTTTCTTT. Protein product: CASSHGTANTEAFF.